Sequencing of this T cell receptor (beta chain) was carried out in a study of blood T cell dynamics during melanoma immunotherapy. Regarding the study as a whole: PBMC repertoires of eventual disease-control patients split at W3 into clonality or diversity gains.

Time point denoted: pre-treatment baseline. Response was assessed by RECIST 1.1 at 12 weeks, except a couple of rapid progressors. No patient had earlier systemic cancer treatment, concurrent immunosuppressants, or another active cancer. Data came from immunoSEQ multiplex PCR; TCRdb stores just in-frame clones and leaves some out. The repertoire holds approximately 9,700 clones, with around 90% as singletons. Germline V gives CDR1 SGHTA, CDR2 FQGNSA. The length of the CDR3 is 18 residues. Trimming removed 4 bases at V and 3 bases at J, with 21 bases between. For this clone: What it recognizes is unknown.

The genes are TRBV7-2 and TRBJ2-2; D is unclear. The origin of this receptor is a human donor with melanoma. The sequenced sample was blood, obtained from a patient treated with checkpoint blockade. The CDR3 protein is CASSSTSGPIRDTGELFF. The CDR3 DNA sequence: TGTGCCAGCAGCTCCACCTCCGGCCCGATTCGGGACACCGGGGAGCTGTTTTTT.